This T cell receptor beta chain was sequenced in a study of blood T cell repertoires in COVID-19 (dated by TCRdb to about 2020). In the study overall: Samples covering the acute and convalescent phases of COVID-19 were provided by collaborators in the United States, Italy and Spain. The prospective study material was composed of cDNA or gDNA derived from T cells, B-cell-depleted T cells, or PBMCs. Subjects who had been exposed to COVID-19, were actively infected with it, or had recovered from it provided the deeply sampled blood TCRbeta repertoires that made up the dataset. A freely available public database, intended as a resource for researchers studying the immune response to SARS-CoV-2, is where the repertoires were released. The samples were drawn from the first 160 participants of the ongoing ImmuneRACE study and from 1,254 subjects provided by 6 global collaborators. A de-identified subject ID, COVID-19 status, age in years and sex were almost always included in the sample metadata. Where available, HLA class I and class II types were taken from metadata supplied by the sample provider and were not determined by assay-based typing. The paper as a whole reports these results and caveats: Clinical and demographic metadata were provided uncurated, with the amount varying by source and participant.

A remark on this clone: Which antigen it targets is not known. No base qualities exist here, and no much larger clone lies one base off it.

TCRbeta CDR3 regions were amplified from genomic DNA using the immunoSEQ Assay, a bias-controlled multiplex PCR. The authors' analysis ran thus. Nucleated cell counts per sample were estimated from amplification of reference gene primers within the assay. To quantify the absolute abundance of each unique TCRbeta CDR3 rearrangement, sequence reads were collapsed and filtered. For each sample, productive Simpson clonality was calculated by taking the square root of Simpson's diversity index across productive rearrangements. What TCRdb holds here is the immuneACCESS table cut down to in-frame rearrangements. Part of the clones is not present; checked against another copy, under half of the missing clones reflect an unresolved V gene, and the others are unexplained. D and trimming come from the DNA, and the V and J calls and clone size come from that table. For this sample the table gives some 360,000 clones, of which almost 90% were detected only once. Of the sample, 1% is held by the ten largest clones.

In the prospective study, participants were roughly 18 to 95 years old, resided in about two dozen geographic areas of the United States, and were enrolled through a virtual design. To assign participants to cohorts, the prospective study relied on clinical history that participants themselves reported in a screening survey and a study questionnaire. Exposed participants were defined as having been in contact with someone with a PCR-confirmed or clinician-diagnosed COVID-19 case within 2 weeks of study entry. In the prospective study, whole blood, serum and a nasopharyngeal or oropharyngeal swab were collected from each participant by mobile phlebotomists. Participants in the prospective study had the option to provide additional blood draws and questionnaires over an approximately two-month period. Blood samples from the prospective study were shipped frozen or at room temperature prior to DNA extraction.

CDR1 and CDR2 (LGHDT, YNNKEL) derive from the germline V gene (reference sequence). The V and J ends are trimmed by 1 base and 2 bases, leaving 12 bases between them. The cysteine opens and the phenylalanine closes a CDR3 of 15 amino acids. The entry retains the CDR3 DNA only, 45 bases that are in frame from base 1. This sequence uses TRBV3-1 (or the pseudogene TRBV3-2) and TRBJ2-7; a weak D assignment points to TRBD2 (7 bases agree). The TCR originated in a young woman who had been exposed to COVID-19. The specimen was PBMCs or T cells enriched from blood (not recorded which). The CDR3 has the sequence CASSQAWGGAYEQYF. The sequence in DNA is TGTGCCAGCAGCCAAGCGTGGGGGGGCGCCTACGAGCAGTACTTC.